This T cell receptor beta chain emerged from a study of T cell repertoires in cytomegalovirus infection. Across the study: Recently identified HLA-C-restricted and well-studied HLA-B-restricted CMV epitopes were used.

Concerning this clonotype itself: Its antigen is still unknown.

General study results and limits: Within the response measured ex vivo, HLA-C-restricted CMV-specific TCR beta clonotypes were dominant. People with CMV and the relevant HLA were identified by cumulative public TCR beta family frequency.

V gave up 0 bases and J gave up 1 base, with 7 bases separating them. This CDR3 contains 14 residues. The germline V gene encodes CDR1 SGHNT and CDR2 YYREEE (reference sequence). TCRdb recomputed calls from the reads with MiXCR, one row per CDR3 protein. Of about 140,000 distinct CDR3 sequences in the sample, around 30% were seen once. This chain connects TRBV5-4 to TRBJ1-1; D not certain. The source of this sequence is a human donor in good health (CMV status not recorded). Some clones in this sample may be carry-over from other donors' samples. The sequences come from CD8+ T cells from cultured PBMCs, collected from culture after CMV antigen stimulation. CDR3 loop: CASSLGPQNTEAFF. The CDR3 bases are TGTGCCAGCAGCTTGGGGCCGCAGAACACTGAAGCTTTCTTT.